Listed here is a single T cell receptor beta chain. This clone was recorded only once. Its antigen is currently not known. No clone much larger than this one lies a single base away; base qualities are absent. At diagnosis, tumor, uninvolved tumor-adjacent lung and peripheral blood were collected and then preserved as a mix of FFPE and fresh-frozen material. This specimen comes from a study of T cells in localized non-small cell lung cancer (dated by TCRdb to about 2020). Broadly, across the study: T cell repertoires of approximately 250 early-stage NSCLC patients were analyzed, with tumors being compared against uninvolved tumor-adjacent lungs. The cohort comprised around 240 treatment-naïve NSCLC patients with resected, localized lung tumors. The mean age of the NSCLC patients was about 62 years, with 130 or so men and 100 to 110 women.

The immunoSEQ Assay was used to sequence TCR beta CDR3 regions from DNA. As for how the authors treated the data: T cell density was computed as TCR beta template counts normalized to usable DNA estimated by amplifying housekeeping genes. Richness was estimated using the preseqR package, with extrapolation to 400,000 templates for PBMC samples and to 120,000 templates for tissue samples. Clonality was calculated as one minus Pielou's evenness. Tissue-enriched TCRs were identified through differential abundance testing performed on productive amino-acid clonotypes, with a minimum total count of 5 and an alpha of 0.1. The Jaccard Index and the Morisita Overlap Index were used to quantify repertoire overlap between compartments. GLIPH clustered TCR beta CDR3s with public tetramer-defined viral CDR3s; viral motifs required at least three viral sequences plus V-gene enrichment. TCRdb mirrors the immuneACCESS table, restricted to in-frame sequences. Some clones are absent from its copies; in checked studies, under half trace to an unresolved V gene, and the reason for the others is unknown. The DNA gave D and trimming, while V, J and clone size come from that table. The sample table holds over 2,000 clones, of which 35% to 55% were seen once. Less than 15% of the sample lies in the top ten.

Looking up the germline V gene yields CDR1 MDHEN and CDR2 SYDVKM. Trimmed from V: 4 bases; trimmed from J: 8 bases; junction bases lacking a gene match: 6. Its CDR3 holds 13 amino acids, cysteine through phenylalanine. Of all the DNA, just the CDR3 is kept, 39 bases in frame from base 1. General study outcomes and caveats: Multi-region tumor sequencing was not performed, so intratumor heterogeneity could not be excluded. A median of around 62 of the top 100 tumor clones turned up in the paired uninvolved adjacent lung, and some 27 of those clones also ranked among the top 100 of that same adjacent lung. Uninvolved tumor-adjacent lung showed the highest T cell clonality, higher than tumor, which suggests more focused antigenic responses in the uninvolved tumor-adjacent lung. Higher T cell density in blood was associated with longer overall survival, whereas higher clonality in adjacent lung was associated with shorter survival. Because of the exploratory design, TCR variables were selected using unadjusted p-values without false-discovery rate correction.

The source material was lung tumor tissue, sampled before any cancer treatment. This TCR came from a woman aged 35 to 70 with stage II squamous cell lung carcinoma. The V and J genes are TRBV28 and TRBJ1-1; TRBD1 fits 8 bases in the junction. The DNA sequence reads TGTGCCAGCAGTTCCAGGGGGCTGATAGAAGCTTTCTTT. The resulting protein is CASSSRGLIEAFF.